Below are 11 T cell receptor beta chains sequenced from a single sample in a study of shared clonotypes between healthy human individuals. Produced via immunoSEQ multiplex PCR; TCRdb's table is partial and in-frame only. The repertoire holds roughly 1,500,000 clones, with 95% to 99% as singletons. Sequencing input: naive CD4+ T cells sorted from blood. Subset: CD45RA+ positively selected. All receptors derive from a man aged 30-40 years in good health.

This sequence joins TRBV9 and TRBJ2-3; unclear D gene. The germline V gene encodes CDR1 SGDLS and CDR2 YYNGEE. The V and J ends lost 2 bases and 6 bases respectively, with 16 bases between them. This CDR3 is 15 amino acids long. In nucleotides, the CDR3 is TGTGCCAGCAGCGTCGGGCCGATAGGCGGTGATACGCAGTATTTT. As protein: CASSVGPIGGDTQYF.

CDR3 in amino acids: CASSLEWELTDTQYF. CDR3 bases: TGTGCCAGCAGCTTAGAGTGGGAGCTCACAGATACGCAGTATTTT. The V gene is TRBV11-2, the J gene TRBJ2-3; D is possibly TRBD2 (5 bases). V lost 0 bases and J lost 2, with 9 bases in between. The CDR3 totals 15 residues. Germline CDR1 and CDR2: SGHAT and FQNNGV.

The genes are TRBV5-1 and TRBJ2-3, with TRBD2 as a possible D gene (6 bases). Per germline, CDR1 SGHRS and CDR2 YFSETQ. V lost 1 base and J 4 bases, leaving 19 bases between the germline ends. The CDR3 has 17 residues. This CDR3 is CASSLISGGLSPDTQYF. The CDR3 DNA follows: TGCGCCAGCAGCTTGATTTCCGGGGGACTTAGCCCAGATACGCAGTATTTT.

The chain employs TRBV10-1 and TRBJ2-7, with D perhaps matching TRBD1 or TRBD2 (5 bases each). The CDR3 is 13 amino acids. Germline V gene data show CDR1 as WNHNN and CDR2 as SYGVQD (reference sequence). V shed 10 bases and J shed 6 bases, with 19 bases lying between them. CDR3 protein: CATQGRTFGEQYF. The CDR3 nucleotides read TGCGCCACCCAGGGACGGACCTTTGGCGAGCAGTACTTC.

The chain uses TRBV19 and TRBJ2-2; D is perhaps TRBD1 (6 bases). Trimming stripped 6 bases from V and 8 bases from J, with 16 bases between. CDR1 and CDR2 (germline): LNHDA, SQIVND (reference sequence). The CDR3 runs to 14 residues. CDR3 protein: CASSSTIGGGELFF. DNA of the CDR3: TGTGCCAGTAGCTCCACTATAGGGGGTGGGGAGCTGTTTTTT.

The rearrangement uses TRBV10-1 and TRBJ2-1; 9 bases match TRBD2. CDR3 length: 13 residues. Germline V gene data show CDR1 as WNHNN and CDR2 as SYGVQD (reference sequence). The V segment lost 8 bases and the J segment 6 bases; nucleotides outside the gene matches: 5. The CDR3 DNA sequence: TGCGCCAGCGGGGCTAGCGGGATCAATGAGCAGTTCTTC. Translating gives CASGASGINEQFF.

This chain joins TRBV14 and TRBJ2-1; D possibly corresponds to TRBD2 (6 bases). V lost 0 bases to trimming and J lost 0 bases, with 9 bases between them. This CDR3 contains 16 residues. CDR1 is SGHDN, CDR2 FVKESK, per germline. CDR3 coding DNA: TGTGCCAGCAGCCAAGATCTGGGGGGCTCCTACAATGAGCAGTTCTTC. Protein sequence: CASSQDLGGSYNEQFF.

V and J are TRBV18 and TRBJ2-3, with D unclear. This CDR3 comprises 14 residues. V was trimmed by 4 bases and J by 1 base, leaving 9 bases between them. Germline CDR1 and CDR2: KGHSH and LQKENI. CDR3 protein: CASSLIRGTDTQYF. The DNA for the CDR3 is TGTGCCAGCTCACTCATAAGGGGCACAGATACGCAGTATTTT. Full variable domain (missing parts from reference TRBV18 and TRBJ2-3): NAGVMQNPRHLVRRRGQEARLRCSPMKGHSHVYWYRQLPEEGLKFMVYLQKENIIDESGMPKERFSAEFPKEGPSILRIQQVVRGDSAAYFCASSLIRGTDTQYFGPGTRLTVL.

J is TRBJ2-3 and V is TRBV27; D gene uncertain. CDR1 is MNHEY, CDR2 SMNVEV, per germline (reference sequence). The ends were cut back, 4 bases at V and 4 bases at J, with 12 bases in the middle. This CDR3 is built from 14 residues. The CDR3 DNA sequence: TGTGCCAGCAGTTCCACCCGTCGCGCAGATACGCAGTATTTT. Its protein product is CASSSTRRADTQYF.

The genes are TRBV10-3 and TRBJ2-3, with 13 bases aligning to TRBD2. The CDR3 extends over 17 amino acids. Trimming took 7 bases from V and 0 from J; bases not matched to a gene: 7. Germline V CDR1 and CDR2: ENHRY, SYGVKD. The CDR3 is CAINGGTSGTSTDTQYF. Written as DNA, the CDR3 is TGTGCCATCAACGGCGGGACTAGCGGGACTAGCACAGATACGCAGTATTTT.

The chain joins TRBV7-2 to TRBJ2-1; tentatively, D is TRBD2 (6 bases). The CDR3 is 16 amino acids. The V end lost 5 bases, the J end lost 1 base, and 15 bases lay between the germline ends. Germline CDR1 and CDR2: SGHTA and FQGNSA. CDR3 region: CASSPPSRGSYNEQFF. The CDR3 DNA follows: TGTGCCAGCAGCCCCCCCTCACGGGGGTCCTACAATGAGCAGTTCTTC.